The rows below give T cell receptor beta chains drawn from one sample of a study of cytomegalovirus exposure and HLA in healthy donors. Repertoires were generated with immunoSEQ multiplex PCR, while TCRdb's copy carries only in-frame clones and drops some. The data show 150,000 to 200,000 clones, with roughly 80% seen just once and around 2% held by the top ten. Input material: PBMCs. These receptors came from a female donor in good health and CMV-seronegative. CDR3s include the opening cysteine and the closing phenylalanine or tryptophan. A D gene is named only where the DNA matches it firmly. The size field is filled for only some rows; it gives once, few, many or a size class.

abundance: -
d_gene: -
v_gene: TRBV29-1
j_gene: TRBJ2-3
CDR3aa: CTTQTGTDTQYF

abundance: -
d_gene: TRBD2
v_gene: TRBV6-5
j_gene: TRBJ2-1
CDR3aa: CASSYQTSVNYNEQFF

abundance: -
d_gene: TRBD1
v_gene: TRBV30
j_gene: TRBJ2-3
CDR3aa: CAWTGGPGDTQYF

abundance: -
d_gene: TRBD1
v_gene: TRBV7-8
j_gene: TRBJ1-5
CDR3aa: CASSSPGQGRGQPQHF

abundance: -
d_gene: TRBD2
v_gene: TRBV2
j_gene: TRBJ2-3
CDR3aa: CASSVLAVGGDTQYF

abundance: -
d_gene: -
v_gene: TRBV4-2
j_gene: TRBJ2-2
CDR3aa: CASSPPSGASGELFF

abundance: -
d_gene: -
v_gene: TRBV27
j_gene: TRBJ2-7
CDR3aa: CASGSAGYEQYF

abundance: once
d_gene: -
v_gene: TRBV15
j_gene: TRBJ1-6
CDR3aa: CATSRGQAGYSPLHF

abundance: -
d_gene: -
v_gene: TRBV19
j_gene: TRBJ1-4
CDR3aa: CASSTTVGGKLFF

abundance: -
d_gene: TRBD1
v_gene: TRBV6-5
j_gene: TRBJ1-5
CDR3aa: CASSPQGGQPQHF

abundance: -
d_gene: TRBD2
v_gene: TRBV6-1
j_gene: TRBJ2-1
CDR3aa: CASRLLAGPYNEQFF

abundance: -
d_gene: -
v_gene: TRBV10-2
j_gene: TRBJ2-2
CDR3aa: CASIMGGPDTGELFF

abundance: -
d_gene: -
v_gene: TRBV30
j_gene: TRBJ2-4
CDR3aa: CAWTGGGSGTKNSQYF

abundance: few
d_gene: TRBD1
v_gene: TRBV5-1
j_gene: TRBJ2-7
CDR3aa: CASWGQGQSEQYF

abundance: -
d_gene: TRBD1
v_gene: TRBV14
j_gene: TRBJ2-4
CDR3aa: CASSQQGVTSVAKNIQYF

abundance: once
d_gene: -
v_gene: TRBV27
j_gene: TRBJ1-3
CDR3aa: CASSPSMGEAPRDTIYF

abundance: -
d_gene: -
v_gene: TRBV5-6
j_gene: TRBJ1-1
CDR3aa: CASSLVAGMNTEAFF

abundance: -
d_gene: -
v_gene: TRBV7-3
j_gene: TRBJ2-2
CDR3aa: CASSLLPGANTGELFF

abundance: -
d_gene: -
v_gene: TRBV11-2
j_gene: TRBJ2-7
CDR3aa: CASSLVGVRSYEQYF

abundance: once
d_gene: TRBD2
v_gene: TRBV9
j_gene: TRBJ2-3
CDR3aa: CASSVAGRGDTDTQYF

abundance: -
d_gene: -
v_gene: TRBV18
j_gene: TRBJ2-1
CDR3aa: CASSTGVYNEQFF

abundance: -
d_gene: -
v_gene: TRBV6-4
j_gene: -
CDR3aa: CASRAQLNEQYF

abundance: -
d_gene: TRBD2
v_gene: TRBV7-9
j_gene: TRBJ2-7
CDR3aa: CASSQNRLAPYEQYF

abundance: -
d_gene: TRBD2
v_gene: TRBV2
j_gene: TRBJ2-2
CDR3aa: CASSPLSGSPGELFF